Described below is a single T cell receptor beta chain sequence and its context. Its antigen is not known. This sample was taken from a study of shared clonotypes between healthy human individuals. The assay was run at deep level. Per the original data handling: Junction-only sequences without quality scores came from ImmunoSEQ, so filtering differed. Measured with immunoSEQ multiplex PCR; TCRdb has only the in-frame clones, and not every one. V and J calls and clone size follow that table, whereas D and trimming were derived from the DNA. The data contain hundreds of thousands of clones, roughly 96% of them seen just once; the ten biggest clones take up approximately 0.12%. Study observations and caveats: The generation probabilities recorded for non-shared clonotypes fell below those of clonotypes shared by all four donors.

J lost 6 bases, V lost 7 bases, and 18 bases had no gene match. Germline V gene lookup returns CDR1 LNHDA and CDR2 SQIVND (reference sequence). There are 17 residues in the CDR3. Terminally differentiated effector memory CD45RA+ cells were excluded by CCR7 positive selection of CD45RO-negative cells. Study donors comprised healthy, HIV-negative adults devoid of recent acute infection or vaccination. The sample was naive CD8+ T cells sorted from blood. The clonotype comes from a woman younger than 45 in good health. The J gene is TRBJ2-1, the V gene TRBV19, with 7 bases fitting TRBD2. The CDR3 DNA follows: TGTGCCAGTACCCTGAGTTTGTGGCTAGCGGCCTCCAATGAGCAGTTCTTC. Protein product: CASTLSLWLAASNEQFF.